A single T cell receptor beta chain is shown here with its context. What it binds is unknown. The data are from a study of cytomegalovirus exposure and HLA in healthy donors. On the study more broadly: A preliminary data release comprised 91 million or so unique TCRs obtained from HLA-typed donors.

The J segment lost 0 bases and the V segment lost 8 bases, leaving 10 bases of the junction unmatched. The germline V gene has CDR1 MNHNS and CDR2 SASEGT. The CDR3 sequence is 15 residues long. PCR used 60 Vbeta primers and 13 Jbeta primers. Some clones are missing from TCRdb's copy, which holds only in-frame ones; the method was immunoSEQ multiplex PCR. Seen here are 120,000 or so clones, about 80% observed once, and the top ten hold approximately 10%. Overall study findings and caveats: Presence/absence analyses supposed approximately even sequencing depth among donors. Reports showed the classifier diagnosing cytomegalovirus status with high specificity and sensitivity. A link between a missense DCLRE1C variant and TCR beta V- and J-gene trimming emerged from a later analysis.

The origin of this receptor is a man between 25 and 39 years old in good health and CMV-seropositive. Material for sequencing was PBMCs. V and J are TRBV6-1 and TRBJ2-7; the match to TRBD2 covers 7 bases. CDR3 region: CASLLGEGASYEQYF. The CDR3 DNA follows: TGTGCCAGCCTGCTGGGGGAGGGAGCCTCCTACGAGCAGTACTTC.